Following are 28 T cell receptor beta chains from one sample sequenced in a study of T cells after yellow fever vaccination. Each CDR3 protein gets one entry after TCRdb re-called the 5' RACE reads with MiXCR. The sample consists of some 550,000 distinct CDR3 sequences, 15% to 20% of them appearing once. Specimen: PBMCs, collected 15 days after the yellow fever booster vaccination. The receptors stem from a man in his thirties or forties who received the YFV17D yellow fever vaccine.

This clonotype was seen more than once but under ten times. V usage is TRBV12-3 or TRBV12-4 and J usage is TRBJ2-7; no clear D. V was pared by 6 bases and J by 2 bases, with 17 bases between. This CDR3 is 15 amino acids long. CDR3 residues: CASRTAIGGPYEQYF. The CDR3 DNA is TGTGCCAGCAGGACCGCAATTGGTGGTCCCTACGAGCAGTACTTC.

J is TRBJ2-1 and V is TRBV5-1, with 9 bases lining up with TRBD2. V lost 5 bases to trimming and J lost 3 bases; unmatched junction nucleotides: 6. CDR1 is SGHRS, CDR2 YFSETQ, per germline. The CDR3 sequence is 15 residues long. The CDR3 nucleotides are TGCGCCAGCAGGGCTAGCGGGACTAACTACAATGAGCAGTTCTTC. It is translated as CASRASGTNYNEQFF.

The chain is built from TRBV5-1 and TRBJ1-2; 11 nucleotides line up with TRBD1. From germline, CDR1 is SGHRS and CDR2 YFSETQ. The CDR3 runs to 13 residues. The J segment lost 13 bases and the V segment lost 0 bases, leaving 5 bases of the junction unmatched. As DNA, the CDR3 is TGCGCCAGCAGCTTGGCGGGACAGGGGGTAGTCACCTTC. It codes for CASSLAGQGVVTF. Variable domain in full (rest from reference TRBV5-1 and TRBJ1-2): KAGVTQTPRYLIKTRGQQVTLSCSPISGHRSVSWYQQTPGQGLQFLFEYFSETQRNKGNFPGRFSGRQFSNSRSEMNVSTLELGDSALYLCASSLAGQGVVTFGSGTRLTVV.

This clonotype occurred a few times. The chain couples TRBV12-3 or TRBV12-4 to TRBJ1-2; TRBD1 is a possible D gene (6 bases). The ends were cut back, 5 bases at V and 6 bases at J, with 7 bases in the middle. CDR3 size: 11 residues. The DNA of the CDR3 is TGTGCCAGCAGTACAGGGAATGGCTACACCTTC. Amino acids: CASSTGNGYTF.

In DNA form, the CDR3 reads TGTGCCAGCCTCGGACAAAGGTCCTGGGCTTTCTTT. This translates into CASLGQRSWAFF. The chain employs TRBV28 and TRBJ1-1, with D maybe TRBD1 (5 bases). The CDR3 is made up of 12 amino acids. The ends were cut back, 8 bases at V and 11 bases at J, with 18 bases in the middle. The germline gives CDR1 MDHEN, CDR2 SYDVKM.

The chain couples TRBV18 to TRBJ2-7; D remains ambiguous. CDR3 size: 17 residues. In germline, CDR1 is KGHSH, CDR2 LQKENI. V shed 3 bases and J shed 6 bases, with 24 bases lying between them. In nucleotides, the CDR3 is TGTGCCAGCTCACCCGGTCTCGTAGTCCCGAAGTACTCCGAGCAGTACTTC. The encoded protein is CASSPGLVVPKYSEQYF.

The chain employs TRBV12-3 or TRBV12-4 and TRBJ2-1; TRBD1 is a possible D gene (5 bases). This CDR3 comprises 15 residues. With 3 bases removed from V and 6 bases from J, the gap between germline ends came to 15 bases. CDR3 in DNA: TGTGCCAGCAGTTTCATCCTAGTTAGGGGCAATGAGCAGTTCTTC. Translation: CASSFILVRGNEQFF.

This rearrangement joins TRBV11-3 to TRBJ2-1; TRBD2 might be the D (6 bases). CDR1 is SGHNT and CDR2 is YENEEA in the germline V gene. Deletions cut 5 bases from V and 7 bases from J, with 12 bases between. The CDR3 is made up of 13 amino acids. The CDR3 DNA is TGTGCCAGCAGCACGCGACTAGATAATGAGCAGTTCTTC. This encodes CASSTRLDNEQFF.

The chain employs TRBV5-1 and TRBJ1-6, with D unclear. The germline V gene has CDR1 SGHRS and CDR2 YFSETQ. This CDR3 comprises 13 residues. Trimming removed 2 bases from V and 5 bases from J, with 5 bases in between. CDR3 residues: CASSFRNNSPLHF. The CDR3 DNA follows: TGCGCCAGCAGCTTTCGAAATAATTCACCCCTCCACTTT.

This clonotype came up once. The CDR3 reads CASPLGQGPDTQYF. CDR3 coding DNA: TGTGCCAGTCCCCTAGGACAGGGCCCAGATACGCAGTATTTT. V gene TRBV7-2 combines with J gene TRBJ2-3; 8 bases map to TRBD1. CDR3 size: 14 residues. The V gene end was trimmed by 9 bases and the J gene end by 4 bases; junction bases not matched to a gene: 9. Per the germline V gene, CDR1 is SGHTA and CDR2 is FQGNSA.

The V and J genes are TRBV20-1 and TRBJ2-7; 13 nucleotides match TRBD2. The CDR3 spans 16 residues. The ends lost 2 bases at V and 2 bases at J; junction bases unmatched: 6. CDR1 DFQATT and CDR2 SNEGSKA come from the germline V gene (reference sequence). CDR3 amino acids: CSARRTSGGLTYEQYF. In nucleotides, the CDR3 is TGCAGTGCTAGAAGGACTAGCGGGGGCCTTACCTACGAGCAGTACTTC.

The rearrangement joins TRBV7-9 to TRBJ1-3; D gene uncertain. V dropped 3 bases and J dropped 0 bases, with 15 bases sitting between them. CDR1 SEHNR and CDR2 FQNEAQ come from the germline V gene (reference sequence). This CDR3 is built from 17 residues. This CDR3 is CASSFLPTSLSGNTIYF. The CDR3, as DNA: TGTGCCAGCAGCTTTCTCCCCACGAGCCTCTCTGGAAACACCATATATTTT.

The DNA of the CDR3 is TGTGCCAGCAGTTACTCACCGGCGGGAGCCCCTTCTGTTGGGCAGTTCTTC. Its protein is CASSYSPAGAPSVGQFF. The chain links TRBV6-5 to TRBJ2-1; 7 nucleotides match TRBD2. CDR3 size: 17 residues. Unmatched junction bases numbered 17, after V lost 0 bases and J lost 12 bases. Germline V gene sequence: CDR1 MNHEY, CDR2 SVGAGI.

The J gene is TRBJ1-4, the V gene TRBV20-1; D gene ambiguous. The length of the CDR3 is 13 residues. Germline V gene sequence: CDR1 DFQATT, CDR2 SNEGSKA (reference sequence). Deletions cut 4 bases from V and 8 bases from J, with 14 bases between. CDR3 DNA sequence: TGCAGTGCTAAAAGGGTCGGTGGCGAAAAACTGTTTTTT. Residues: CSAKRVGGEKLFF.

The chain employs TRBV11-1 and TRBJ2-7; D is unresolved. This CDR3 has 18 amino acids. Germline values: CDR1 SGHAT, CDR2 FQDESV (reference sequence). The V and J ends lost 8 bases and 5 bases respectively, with 31 bases between them. As DNA, the CDR3 is TGTGCCAGCGATGGGGAAAAGGGCTCAAACGGTGCTCGGGACGAGCAGTACTTC. Its protein product is CASDGEKGSNGARDEQYF.

This clonotype has only a few counts. V usage is TRBV5-6 and J usage is TRBJ2-1; D unresolved. The CDR3 is 18 residues long. V shed 5 bases and J shed 6 bases, with 27 bases lying between them. Germline CDR1 SGHDT, CDR2 YYEEEE. CDR3 region: CASSYPIWTTIRANEQFF. The CDR3 nucleotides are TGTGCCAGCAGTTATCCCATATGGACGACCATTAGGGCCAATGAGCAGTTCTTC. The entire variable domain, with the rest obtained from reference TRBV5-6 and TRBJ2-1, is as follows: DAGVTQSPTHLIKTRGQQVTLRCSPKSGHDTVSWYQQALGQGPQFIFQYYEEEERQRGNFPDRFSGHQFPNYSSELNVNALLLGDSALYLCASSYPIWTTIRANEQFFGPGTRLTVL.

The chain has TRBV7-2 and TRBJ2-7; 8 bases fit TRBD2. The V gene's germline CDR1 is SGHTA and CDR2 FQGNSA. The CDR3 runs 15 residues. J was trimmed by 4 bases and V by 5 bases; bases with no gene match: 10. CDR3: CASSREGLAGYEQYF. The CDR3, as DNA: TGTGCCAGCAGCCGTGAGGGGCTAGCGGGTTACGAGCAGTACTTC.

The chain uses TRBV7-2 and TRBJ2-5, with D possibly being TRBD2 (6 bases). V was trimmed by 5 bases and J by 7 bases, leaving 17 bases between them. The CDR3 is made up of 14 amino acids. Germline CDR1 and CDR2: SGHTA and FQGNSA. The CDR3, as DNA: TGTGCCAGCAGCCGGGACTCTAGCGAGCGGACCCAGTACTTC. It translates to CASSRDSSERTQYF.

The rearrangement links TRBV2 to TRBJ1-5, with D possibly TRBD1 on 5 matching bases. The germline V and J ends were trimmed by 6 bases and 3 bases, with 9 bases remaining between them. The length of the CDR3 is 13 residues. Germline V gene lookup returns CDR1 SNHLY and CDR2 FYNNEI. The CDR3: CASRGGYNQPQHF. CDR3 nucleotides: TGTGCCAGCAGGGGGGGTTACAATCAGCCCCAGCATTTT.

The V gene is TRBV4-3, the J gene TRBJ2-2; tentatively, D is TRBD2 (5 bases). Trimming left V 4 bases short and J 6 bases short, with 15 bases between. In germline, CDR1 is LGHNA, CDR2 YSLEER. The CDR3 runs to 15 residues. The CDR3 sequence: CASSRARDRPGELFF. The CDR3 DNA follows: TGCGCCAGCAGCCGGGCCCGGGATCGGCCCGGGGAGCTGTTTTTT.

This chain uses TRBV27 with TRBJ2-7; 11 bases align to TRBD2. This CDR3 is built from 16 residues. CDR1 MNHEY and CDR2 SMNVEV come from the germline V gene (reference sequence). After removal of 6 bases from V and 5 bases from J, the junction contained 12 bases not matched to a gene. The CDR3 nucleotides read TGTGCCAGCAGACCGTATAGCGGGAGGGCCTTGAACGAGCAGTACTTC. It translates to CASRPYSGRALNEQYF.

This clonotype has just a few counts. This chain links TRBV11-3 with TRBJ2-1; D not resolved. Looked up from germline, CDR1 is SGHNT and CDR2 is YENEEA. The germline V and J ends were trimmed by 0 bases and 4 bases, with 13 bases remaining between them. There are 16 residues in the CDR3. In nucleotides, the CDR3 is TGTGCCAGCAGCTTAGATGGTAGCAATTTATACAATGAGCAGTTCTTC. It is translated as CASSLDGSNLYNEQFF.

The chain has TRBV7-6 and TRBJ2-1; 11 nucleotides align to TRBD1. Germline V gene data show CDR1 as SGHVS and CDR2 as FNYEAQ. The V gene end was trimmed by 1 base and the J gene end by 6 bases; junction bases not matched to a gene: 8. CDR3 length: 17 amino acids. The CDR3 DNA follows: TGTGCCAGCAGCTTAGTTTACCGGGACAGGGGGGCCAATGAGCAGTTCTTC. It yields the protein CASSLVYRDRGANEQFF.

This clonotype came up a few times. The chain carries TRBV29-1 and TRBJ2-3; D is possibly TRBD2 (6 bases). The ends were cut back, 5 bases at V and 3 bases at J, with 12 bases in the middle. Germline V lookup: CDR1 SQVTM, CDR2 ANQGSEA. The CDR3 has 13 residues. The CDR3 loop is CSVTGLRTDTQYF. The CDR3, as DNA: TGCAGCGTTACGGGACTTCGGACAGATACGCAGTATTTT.

In this sample, this clonotype turned up a few times. This chain joins TRBV27 and TRBJ1-2; the D is unclear. V was cut by 4 bases and J by 6 bases, with 9 bases left in between. Germline values: CDR1 MNHEY, CDR2 SMNVEV (reference sequence). CDR3 length: 12 residues. CDR3: CASSSRIDGYTF. Here the CDR3 DNA reads TGTGCCAGCAGTTCCCGGATCGATGGCTACACCTTC.

The CDR3 DNA reads as TGCGCCAGCAGCCCGACACTTACCAGCTCCTACGAGCAGTACTTC. Translated: CASSPTLTSSYEQYF. This chain uses TRBV4-3 with TRBJ2-7; D gene unclear. This CDR3 contains 15 residues. Germline CDR1 is LGHNA and CDR2 is YSLEER. Trimming shortened V by 4 bases and J by 0 bases, and 13 bases separated the two germline ends.

On this clonotype itself: Given the absence of the conserved phenylalanine or tryptophan at the CDR3 end, a read error is likely. The chain links TRBV5-1 to TRBJ2-3; 9 positions match TRBD2. The length of the CDR3 is 16 residues. Germline CDR1 and CDR2: SGHRS and YFSETQ. J lost 6 bases, V lost 4 bases, and 12 bases had no gene match. The CDR3 spells CASSRVGAGGVDTQYC. The CDR3 nucleotides read TGCGCCAGCAGCCGGGTAGGAGCGGGAGGTGTTGATACGCAGTATTGT.

This clonotype appeared many times. The rearrangement links TRBV18 to TRBJ2-5, with 7 bases lining up with TRBD1. CDR1 and CDR2 from the germline V gene are KGHSH and LQKENI. V lost 8 bases and J lost 1; bases outside the gene matches: 7. The CDR3 runs to 14 residues. Here the CDR3 DNA reads TGTGCCAGCAGTCCCCGGGACAGCCAAGAGACCCAGTACTTC. Translation: CASSPRDSQETQYF.